This TCR beta chain was identified in a study of glioma-infiltrating T cells. Using RNA template, CDR3s of TCR alpha and beta were amplified with iRepertoire arm-PCR. Using its own MiXCR run on the multiplex PCR reads, TCRdb lists one record per CDR3 protein. Of more than 300,000 distinct CDR3 sequences listed, roughly two fifths are singletons. V trimming: 0 bases; J trimming: 3 bases; junction bases outside the gene matches: 21. Per germline, CDR1 DFQATT and CDR2 SNEGSKA (reference sequence). The CDR3 runs 20 residues. Input material: glioma tissue, nonneoplastic brain tissue, or PBMCs (not recorded which). V usage is TRBV20-1 and J usage is TRBJ2-3; 7 nucleotides agree with TRBD1. The receptor's source is a human donor with low-grade glioma or glioblastoma, undergoing nonglioma brain surgery, or in good health (not recorded which). The CDR3 sequence: CSARDLFGALEDRETDTQYF. CDR3 DNA: TGCAGTGCTAGAGATCTGTTTGGGGCTTTAGAAGACAGGGAGACAGATACGCAGTATTTT.